This T cell receptor beta chain is from a study of T cell changes during pregnancy in multiple sclerosis (dated by TCRdb to between 2017 and 2020). Looking at the study overall: The study looked at changes in the T cell repertoire across pregnancy in women with multiple sclerosis.

A distance of 14 bases separates the germline ends of V and J, which lose 7 bases and 4 bases respectively. The CDR3 covers 15 residues, taking in both the cysteine and the phenylalanine. Only CDR3 DNA is held: 45 bases, read in frame from base 1. From a lookup of the germline V gene, CDR1 and CDR2 are MNHNS and SASEGT. As to this clone: This receptor's antigen is unknown. No base quality information exists; no much larger clone differs at one position.

The library came from the immunoSEQ multiplex PCR assay. Held by TCRdb, this immuneACCESS table contains in-frame sequences only and omits some clones. Under half of the omission traces to an unresolved V gene where checked; the cause of the rest is unknown. The sample table holds around 60,000 clones, of which about 89% were seen once. The ten largest clones take up roughly 2.6% of the sample. The chain joins TRBV6-1 to TRBJ2-6; matching of 6 bases hints at TRBD2 as the D gene. The sequencing used peripheral blood, collected in the first trimester of pregnancy. This TCR was recovered from a female donor with multiple sclerosis, enrolled in a pregnancy study. The nucleotide sequence is given as TGTGCCAGCAAGCAGCGGGCGCGGGGGGCCAACGTCCTGACTTTC. Translated, this gives CASKQRARGANVLTF.